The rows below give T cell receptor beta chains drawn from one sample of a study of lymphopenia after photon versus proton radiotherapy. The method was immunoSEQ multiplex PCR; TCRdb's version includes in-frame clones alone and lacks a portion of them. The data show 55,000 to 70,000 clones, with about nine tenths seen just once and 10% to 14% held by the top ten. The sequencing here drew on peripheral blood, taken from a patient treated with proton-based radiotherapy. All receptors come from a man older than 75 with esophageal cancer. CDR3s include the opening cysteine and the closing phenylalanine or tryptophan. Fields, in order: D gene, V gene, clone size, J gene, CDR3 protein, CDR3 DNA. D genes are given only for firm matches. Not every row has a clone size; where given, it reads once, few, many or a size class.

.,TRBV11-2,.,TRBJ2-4,CASSLGGQKNIQYF,TGTGCCAGCAGCTTAGGCGGACAGAAAAACATTCAGTACTTC
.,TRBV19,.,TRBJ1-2,CASSIRTRAVYGYTF,TGTGCCAGTAGTATTAGAACAAGGGCCGTCTATGGCTACACCTTC
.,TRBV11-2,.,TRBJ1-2,CASSLAGEDGYTF,TGTGCCAGCAGCTTAGCAGGGGAGGATGGCTACACCTTC
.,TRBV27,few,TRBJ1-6,CATDKVVSPLHF,TGTGCCACCGATAAAGTGGTTTCACCCCTCCACTTT
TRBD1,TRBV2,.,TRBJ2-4,CASSEIPGTGKNIQYF,TGTGCCAGCAGTGAAATTCCCGGGACAGGGAAGAACATTCAGTACTTC
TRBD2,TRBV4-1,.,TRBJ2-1,CASSQEWSSGYNEQFF,TGCGCCAGCAGCCAAGAATGGTCTAGCGGGTATAATGAGCAGTTCTTC
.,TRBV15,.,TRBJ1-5,CATSRGNQPQHF,TGTGCCACCAGCAGAGGAAATCAGCCCCAGCATTTT
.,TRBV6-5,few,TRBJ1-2,CASSYEGSHYYGYTF,TGTGCCAGCAGTTACGAAGGCAGCCACTACTATGGCTACACCTTC
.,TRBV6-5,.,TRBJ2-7,CASSYSEVAGEQYF,TGTGCCAGCAGTTACTCCGAGGTTGCCGGCGAGCAGTACTTC
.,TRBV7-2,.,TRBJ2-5,CASSLIRTSQETQYF,TGTGCCAGCAGCTTGATAAGGACCAGCCAAGAGACCCAGTACTTC
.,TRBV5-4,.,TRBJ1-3,CASSLWSAGNTIYF,TGTGCCAGCAGCTTGTGGTCAGCTGGAAACACCATATATTTT
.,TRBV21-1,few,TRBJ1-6,CAPPGRTPLHF,TGTGCACCGCCGGGGAGAACACCCCTCCACTTT
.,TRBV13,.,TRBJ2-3,CASSISSARPWDTQYF,TGTGCCAGCAGCATATCTAGCGCTAGGCCGTGGGATACGCAGTATTTT
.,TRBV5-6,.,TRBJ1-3,CASSLPGNTIYF,TGTGCCAGCAGCTTGCCGGGAAACACCATATATTTT
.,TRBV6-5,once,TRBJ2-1,CASSYSSPYYNEQFF,TGTGCCAGCAGTTACTCGAGCCCCTATTACAATGAGCAGTTCTTC
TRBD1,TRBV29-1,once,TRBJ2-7,CSVTGTGIYEQYF,TGCAGCGTCACCGGGACAGGAATCTACGAGCAGTACTTC
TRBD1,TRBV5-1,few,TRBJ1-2,CASSRDRGAYGYTF,TGCGCCAGCAGCCGGGACAGGGGCGCCTATGGCTACACCTTC
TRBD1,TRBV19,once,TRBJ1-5,CASSTLGDRFGQPQHF,TGTGCCAGTAGTACTCTGGGGGACAGATTTGGGCAGCCCCAGCATTTT
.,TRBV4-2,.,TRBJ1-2,CASSQDRLYGYTF,TGTGCCAGCAGCCAAGATCGGCTCTATGGCTACACCTTC
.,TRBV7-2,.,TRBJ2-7,CASSPGPRGAYEQYF,TGTGCCAGCAGCCCGGGCCCGAGGGGAGCCTACGAGCAGTACTTC
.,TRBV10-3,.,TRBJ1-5,CAISVDISNQPQHF,TGTGCCATCAGTGTTGACATCAGCAATCAGCCCCAGCATTTT
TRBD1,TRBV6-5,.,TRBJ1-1,CASSYSPTGVAFF,TGTGCCAGCAGTTACTCCCCCACAGGGGTAGCTTTCTTT
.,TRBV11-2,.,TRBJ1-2,CASSLGVQGPLYGYTF,TGTGCCAGCAGCTTAGGGGTACAGGGTCCCTTGTATGGCTACACCTTC
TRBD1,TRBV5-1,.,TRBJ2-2,CASSSTGEGGELFF,TGCGCCAGCAGCTCCACAGGGGAAGGCGGGGAGCTGTTTTTT
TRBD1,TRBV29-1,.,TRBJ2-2,CSAYRGTGELFF,TGCAGCGCATACAGGGGAACCGGGGAGCTGTTTTTT
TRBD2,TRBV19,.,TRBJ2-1,CASNLGLAGEAWGNEQFF,TGTGCCAGCAACCTCGGACTAGCGGGGGAAGCGTGGGGCAATGAGCAGTTCTTC
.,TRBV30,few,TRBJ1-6,CAWTRSSYNSPLHF,TGTGCCTGGACAAGGAGCTCCTATAATTCACCCCTCCACTTT
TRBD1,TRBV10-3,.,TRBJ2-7,CAISGFPGQGYEQYF,TGTGCCATCAGTGGATTTCCGGGACAGGGTTACGAGCAGTACTTC
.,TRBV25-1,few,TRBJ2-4,CASSGGEWGSKNIQYF,TGTGCCAGCAGTGGAGGGGAGTGGGGGTCTAAAAACATTCAGTACTTC
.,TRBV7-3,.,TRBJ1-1,CASSLRQGLHTEAFF,TGTGCCAGCAGCTTAAGGCAGGGATTGCACACTGAAGCTTTCTTT
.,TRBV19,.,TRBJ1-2,CASSTRTETNYGYTF,TGTGCCAGTAGTACACGGACAGAGACCAACTATGGCTACACCTTC
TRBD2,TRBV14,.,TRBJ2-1,CASSPLGTSGYNEQFF,TGTGCCAGCAGCCCCCTAGGGACTAGCGGGTACAATGAGCAGTTCTTC
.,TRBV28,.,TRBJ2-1,CASSLADLLGEQFF,TGTGCCAGCAGTTTAGCGGACCTTTTGGGTGAGCAGTTCTTC
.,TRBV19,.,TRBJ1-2,CASSSPEGRPMLYGYTF,TGTGCCAGTAGTAGTCCGGAAGGCAGACCAATGCTCTATGGCTACACCTTC
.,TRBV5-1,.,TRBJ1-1,CASRVGQGPEAFF,TGCGCCAGCAGGGTAGGCCAGGGCCCTGAAGCTTTCTTT
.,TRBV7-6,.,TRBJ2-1,CASSSRPARLPNEQFF,TGTGCCAGCAGCTCTAGGCCGGCGAGACTTCCTAATGAGCAGTTCTTC
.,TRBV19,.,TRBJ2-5,CASKQSHGETQYF,TGTGCCAGTAAACAGAGCCACGGGGAGACCCAGTACTTC
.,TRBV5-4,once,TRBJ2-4,CASSLDTNIQYF,TGTGCCAGCAGCTTGGACACTAACATTCAGTACTTC
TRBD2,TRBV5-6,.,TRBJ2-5,CASSFPSGFQETQYF,TGTGCCAGCAGCTTTCCTAGCGGGTTCCAAGAGACCCAGTACTTC
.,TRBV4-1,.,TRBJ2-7,CASSPRAAYEQYF,TGCGCCAGCAGCCCCCGGGCAGCCTACGAGCAGTACTTC
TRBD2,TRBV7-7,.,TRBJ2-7,CASSPYGTSAPYEQYF,TGTGCCAGCAGCCCCTACGGGACTAGTGCCCCCTACGAGCAGTACTTC
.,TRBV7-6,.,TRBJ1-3,CASSTGRSSGNTIYF,TGTGCCAGCAGCACGGGTCGGAGCTCTGGAAACACCATATATTTT
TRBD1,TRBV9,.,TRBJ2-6,CASSSLPRQGLEVLTF,TGTGCCAGCAGCTCACTCCCCCGACAGGGTTTAGAAGTCCTGACTTTC
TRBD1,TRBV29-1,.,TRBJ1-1,CSVEWLAGGTEAFF,TGCAGCGTTGAGTGGTTGGCAGGGGGAACTGAAGCTTTCTTT
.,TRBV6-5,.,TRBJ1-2,CASSSTDSRGYTF,TGTGCCAGCAGTTCAACAGATTCCCGCGGCTACACCTTC
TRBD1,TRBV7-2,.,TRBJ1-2,CASSRDRGGYGYTF,TGTGCCAGCAGCCGTGACAGGGGAGGCTATGGCTACACCTTC
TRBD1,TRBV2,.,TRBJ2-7,CASSGEEGQGFHEQYF,TGTGCCAGCAGTGGGGAGGAGGGACAGGGCTTCCACGAGCAGTACTTC
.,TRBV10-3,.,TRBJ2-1,CAISEGLAKTMREQFF,TGTGCCATCAGTGAGGGGTTAGCGAAGACAATGAGGGAGCAGTTCTTC
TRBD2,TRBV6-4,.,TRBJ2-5,CASSDLAGSGRGGETQYF,TGTGCCAGCAGTGATTTGGCAGGTAGCGGGAGGGGAGGGGAGACCCAGTACTTC
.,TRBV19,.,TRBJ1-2,CASSNLAGPRFGYTF,TGTGCCAGTAGTAACCTGGCGGGGCCGAGGTTCGGCTACACCTTC
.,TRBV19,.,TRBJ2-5,CASSGSQETQYF,TGTGCCAGTTCAGGTTCCCAAGAGACCCAGTACTTC